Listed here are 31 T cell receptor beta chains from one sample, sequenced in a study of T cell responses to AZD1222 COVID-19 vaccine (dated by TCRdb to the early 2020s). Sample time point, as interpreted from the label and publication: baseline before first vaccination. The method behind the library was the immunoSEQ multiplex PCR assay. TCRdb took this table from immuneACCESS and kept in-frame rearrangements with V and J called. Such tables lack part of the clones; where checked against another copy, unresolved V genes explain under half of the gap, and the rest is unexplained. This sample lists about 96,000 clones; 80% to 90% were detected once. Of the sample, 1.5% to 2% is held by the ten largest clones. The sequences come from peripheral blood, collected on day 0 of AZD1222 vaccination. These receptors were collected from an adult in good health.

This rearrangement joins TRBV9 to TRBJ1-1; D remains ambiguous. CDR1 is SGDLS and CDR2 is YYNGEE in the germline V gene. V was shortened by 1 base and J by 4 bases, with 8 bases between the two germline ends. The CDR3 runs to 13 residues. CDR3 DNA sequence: TGTGCCAGCAGCGTATCAAGAGGCACTGAAGCTTTCTTT. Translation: CASSVSRGTEAFF.

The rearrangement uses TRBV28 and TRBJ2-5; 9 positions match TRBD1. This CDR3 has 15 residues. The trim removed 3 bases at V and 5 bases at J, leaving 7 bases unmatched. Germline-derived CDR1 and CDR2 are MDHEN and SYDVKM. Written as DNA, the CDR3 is TGTGCCAGCAGTTTCATCACAGGGGGCAAGGAGACCCAGTACTTC. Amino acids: CASSFITGGKETQYF.

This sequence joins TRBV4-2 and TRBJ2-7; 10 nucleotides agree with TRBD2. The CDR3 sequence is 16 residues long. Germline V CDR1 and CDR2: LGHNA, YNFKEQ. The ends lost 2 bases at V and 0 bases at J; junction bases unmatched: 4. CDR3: CASSQLGLANSYEQYF. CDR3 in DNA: TGTGCCAGCAGCCAACTGGGACTAGCGAACTCCTACGAGCAGTACTTC.

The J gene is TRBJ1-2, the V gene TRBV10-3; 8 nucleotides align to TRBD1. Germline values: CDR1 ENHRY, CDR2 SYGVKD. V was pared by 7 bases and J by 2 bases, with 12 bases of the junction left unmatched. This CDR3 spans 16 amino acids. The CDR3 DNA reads TGTGCCATCACCAGCACAGACAGGGGTGGAAACTATGGCTACACCTTC. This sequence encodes CAITSTDRGGNYGYTF.

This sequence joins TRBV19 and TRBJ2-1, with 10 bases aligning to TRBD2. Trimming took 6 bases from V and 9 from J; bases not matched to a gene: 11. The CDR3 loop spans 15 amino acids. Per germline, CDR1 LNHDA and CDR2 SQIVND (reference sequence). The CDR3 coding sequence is TGTGCCAGTAGACTGGAGCGGGGGGGCCCGGTTGAGCAGTTCTTC. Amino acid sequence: CASRLERGGPVEQFF.

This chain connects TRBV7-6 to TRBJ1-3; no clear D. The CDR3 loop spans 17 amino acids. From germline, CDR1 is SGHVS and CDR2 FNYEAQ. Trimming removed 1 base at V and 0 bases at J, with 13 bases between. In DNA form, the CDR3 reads TGTGCCAGCAGCTTAGTAGGGTCAGGCAGCTCTGGAAACACCATATATTTT. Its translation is CASSLVGSGSSGNTIYF.

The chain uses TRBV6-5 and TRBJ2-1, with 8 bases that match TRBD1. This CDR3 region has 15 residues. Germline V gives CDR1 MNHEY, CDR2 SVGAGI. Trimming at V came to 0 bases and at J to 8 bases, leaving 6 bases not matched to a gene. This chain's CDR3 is CASSYSPGGAYEQFF. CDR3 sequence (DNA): TGTGCCAGCAGTTACTCCCCAGGGGGCGCGTATGAGCAGTTCTTC.

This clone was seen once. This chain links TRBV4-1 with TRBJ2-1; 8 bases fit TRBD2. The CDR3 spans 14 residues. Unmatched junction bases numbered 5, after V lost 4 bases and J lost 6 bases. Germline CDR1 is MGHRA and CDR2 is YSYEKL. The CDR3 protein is CASSPGGPANEQFF. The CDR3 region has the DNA TGCGCCAGCAGCCCGGGGGGGCCTGCCAATGAGCAGTTCTTC.

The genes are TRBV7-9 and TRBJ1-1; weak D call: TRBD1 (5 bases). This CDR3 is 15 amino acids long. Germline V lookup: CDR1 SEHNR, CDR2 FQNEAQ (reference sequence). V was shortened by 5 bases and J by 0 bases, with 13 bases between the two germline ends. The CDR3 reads CASSLGEGLNTEAFF. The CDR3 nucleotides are TGTGCCAGCAGCCTAGGGGAGGGTTTGAACACTGAAGCTTTCTTT.

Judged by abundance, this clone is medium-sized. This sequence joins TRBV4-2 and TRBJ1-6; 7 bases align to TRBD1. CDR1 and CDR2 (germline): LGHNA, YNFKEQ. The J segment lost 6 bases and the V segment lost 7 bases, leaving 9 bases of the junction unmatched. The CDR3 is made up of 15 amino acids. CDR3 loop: CASTTYRGGNSPLHF. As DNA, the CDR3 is TGTGCCAGCACCACTTACAGGGGAGGTAATTCACCCCTCCACTTT.

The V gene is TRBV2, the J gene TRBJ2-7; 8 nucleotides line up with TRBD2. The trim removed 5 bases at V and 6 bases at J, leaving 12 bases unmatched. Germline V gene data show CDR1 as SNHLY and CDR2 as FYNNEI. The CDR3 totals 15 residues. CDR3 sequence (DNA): TGTGCCAGCAGTAAATTCGGGGGGGTAAGGGGCGAGCAGTACTTC. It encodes CASSKFGGVRGEQYF.

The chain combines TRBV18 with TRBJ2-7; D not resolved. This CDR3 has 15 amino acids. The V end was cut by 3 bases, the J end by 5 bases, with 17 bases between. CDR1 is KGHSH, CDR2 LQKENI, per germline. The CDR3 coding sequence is TGTGCCAGCTCACCCCTGACCGTGGGTTTTGACGAGCAGTACTTC. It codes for CASSPLTVGFDEQYF.

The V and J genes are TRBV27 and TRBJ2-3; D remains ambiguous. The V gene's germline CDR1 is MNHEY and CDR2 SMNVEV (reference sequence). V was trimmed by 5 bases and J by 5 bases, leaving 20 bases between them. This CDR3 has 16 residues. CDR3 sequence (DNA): TGTGCCAGCAGTCCTATACCTATATCCCCAGAAGATACGCAGTATTTT. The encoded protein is CASSPIPISPEDTQYF.

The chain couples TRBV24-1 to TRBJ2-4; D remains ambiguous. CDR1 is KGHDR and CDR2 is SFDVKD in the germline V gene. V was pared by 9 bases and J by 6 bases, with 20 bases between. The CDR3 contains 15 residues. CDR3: CATLRRNTTLNIQYF. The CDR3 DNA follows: TGTGCCACCCTCCGGCGGAACACTACACTAAACATTCAGTACTTC.

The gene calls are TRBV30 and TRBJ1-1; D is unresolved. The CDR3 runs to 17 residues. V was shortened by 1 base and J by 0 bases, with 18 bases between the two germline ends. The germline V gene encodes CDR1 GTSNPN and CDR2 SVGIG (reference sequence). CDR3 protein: CAWSGRGKVWMNTEAFF. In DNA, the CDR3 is TGTGCCTGGAGTGGTCGGGGAAAGGTGTGGATGAACACTGAAGCTTTCTTT.

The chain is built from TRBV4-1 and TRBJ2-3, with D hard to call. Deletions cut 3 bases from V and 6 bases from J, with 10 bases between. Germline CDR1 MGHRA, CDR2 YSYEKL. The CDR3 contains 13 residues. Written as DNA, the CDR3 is TGCGCCAGCAGCCATCTTATACCTGATACGCAGTATTTT. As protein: CASSHLIPDTQYF.

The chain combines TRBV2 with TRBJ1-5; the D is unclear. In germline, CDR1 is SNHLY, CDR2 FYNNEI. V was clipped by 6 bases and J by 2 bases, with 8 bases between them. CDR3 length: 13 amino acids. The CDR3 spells CASRLFGNQPQHF. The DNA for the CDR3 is TGTGCCAGCAGACTATTCGGCAATCAGCCCCAGCATTTT.

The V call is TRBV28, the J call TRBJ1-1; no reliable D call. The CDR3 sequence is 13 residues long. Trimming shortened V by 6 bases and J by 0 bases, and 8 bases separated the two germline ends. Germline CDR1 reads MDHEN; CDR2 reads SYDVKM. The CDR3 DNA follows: TGTGCCAGCAGCCCAACACTGAACACTGAAGCTTTCTTT. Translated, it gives CASSPTLNTEAFF.

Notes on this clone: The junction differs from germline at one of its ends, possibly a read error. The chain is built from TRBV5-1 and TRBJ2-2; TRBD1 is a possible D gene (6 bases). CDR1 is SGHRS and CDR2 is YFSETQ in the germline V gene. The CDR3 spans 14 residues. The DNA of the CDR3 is TGCGCCACCAGCAGGGACACCAACACCGGGGAGCTGTTTTTT. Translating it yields CATSRDTNTGELFF.

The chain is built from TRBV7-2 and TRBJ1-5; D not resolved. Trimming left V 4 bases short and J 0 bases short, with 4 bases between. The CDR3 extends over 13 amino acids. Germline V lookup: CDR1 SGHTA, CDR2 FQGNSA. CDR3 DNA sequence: TGTGCCAGCAGCTCCTATAGCAATCAGCCCCAGCATTTT. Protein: CASSSYSNQPQHF.

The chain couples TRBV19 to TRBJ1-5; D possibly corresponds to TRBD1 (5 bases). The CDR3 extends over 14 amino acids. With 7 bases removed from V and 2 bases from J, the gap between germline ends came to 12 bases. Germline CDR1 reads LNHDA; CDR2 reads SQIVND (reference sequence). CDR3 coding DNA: TGTGCCAGTACCAACGCGGGGGGCAATCAGCCCCAGCATTTT. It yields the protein CASTNAGGNQPQHF.

The CDR3 spells CASSLGDGYQETQYF. DNA of the CDR3: TGTGCCAGCAGCTTAGGGGACGGGTATCAAGAGACCCAGTACTTC. V usage is TRBV7-2 and J usage is TRBJ2-5, with D perhaps being TRBD1 or TRBD2 (5 bases each). Trimming pared 1 base from V and 2 bases from J, leaving 11 bases between. Looked up from germline, CDR1 is SGHTA and CDR2 is FQGNSA. The CDR3 spans 15 residues.

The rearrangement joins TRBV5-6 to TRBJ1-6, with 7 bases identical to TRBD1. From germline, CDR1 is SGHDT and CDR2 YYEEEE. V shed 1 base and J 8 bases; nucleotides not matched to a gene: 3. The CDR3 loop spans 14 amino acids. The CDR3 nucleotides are TGTGCCAGCAGCTTGCAGGGGGTCCATTCACCCCTCCACTTT. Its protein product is CASSLQGVHSPLHF.

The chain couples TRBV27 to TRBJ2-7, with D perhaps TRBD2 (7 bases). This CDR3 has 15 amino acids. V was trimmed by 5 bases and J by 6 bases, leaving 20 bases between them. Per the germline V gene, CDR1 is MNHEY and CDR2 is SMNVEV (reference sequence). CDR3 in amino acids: CASSGSGGAWGEQYF. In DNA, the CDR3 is TGTGCCAGCAGTGGTTCGGGGGGCGCTTGGGGCGAGCAGTACTTC.

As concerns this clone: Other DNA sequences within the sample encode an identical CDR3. The CDR3 DNA reads as TGTGCCAGTAGTATAGATCGAGGTCAGCCCCAGCATTTT. Translation: CASSIDRGQPQHF. The chain links TRBV19 to TRBJ1-5; no definite D call. CDR1 is LNHDA and CDR2 is SQIVND in the germline V gene (reference sequence). The V and J ends lost 0 bases and 6 bases respectively, with 6 bases between them. The length of the CDR3 is 13 residues. Drawing the rest from reference TRBV19 and TRBJ1-5, the complete variable domain is DGGITQSPKYLFRKEGQNVTLSCEQNLNHDAMYWYRQDPGQGLRLIYYSQIVNDFQKGDIAEGYSVSREKKESFPLTVTSAQKNPTAFYLCASSIDRGQPQHFGDGTRLSIL.

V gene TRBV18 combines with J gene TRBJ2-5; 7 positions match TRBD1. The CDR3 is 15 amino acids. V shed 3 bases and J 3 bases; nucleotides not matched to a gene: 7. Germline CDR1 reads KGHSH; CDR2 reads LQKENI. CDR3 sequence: CASSPQGVSKETQYF. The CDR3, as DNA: TGTGCCAGCTCACCTCAGGGGGTCTCCAAAGAGACCCAGTACTTC.

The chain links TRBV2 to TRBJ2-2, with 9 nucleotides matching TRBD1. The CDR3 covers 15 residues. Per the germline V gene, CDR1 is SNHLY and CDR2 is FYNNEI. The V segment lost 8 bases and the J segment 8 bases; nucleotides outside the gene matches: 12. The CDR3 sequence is CASRGRTGDVGELFF. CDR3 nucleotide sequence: TGTGCCAGCCGCGGTCGGACAGGGGACGTAGGGGAGCTGTTTTTT.

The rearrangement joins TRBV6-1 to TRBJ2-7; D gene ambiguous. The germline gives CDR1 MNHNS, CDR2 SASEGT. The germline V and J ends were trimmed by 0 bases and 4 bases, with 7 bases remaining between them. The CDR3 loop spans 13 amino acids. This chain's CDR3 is CASSEAGYYEQYF. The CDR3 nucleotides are TGTGCCAGCAGTGAAGCTGGCTATTACGAGCAGTACTTC.

The CDR3 sequence: CASSSIAGQGEAFF. The CDR3 region has the DNA TGTGCCAGCAGCTCAATTGCTGGGCAGGGTGAAGCTTTCTTT. This chain uses TRBV7-2 with TRBJ1-1, with a possible D match to TRBD1 (5 bases). Germline loops: CDR1 SGHTA, CDR2 FQGNSA. Trimming stripped 4 bases from V and 7 bases from J, with 16 bases between. The CDR3 has 14 residues.

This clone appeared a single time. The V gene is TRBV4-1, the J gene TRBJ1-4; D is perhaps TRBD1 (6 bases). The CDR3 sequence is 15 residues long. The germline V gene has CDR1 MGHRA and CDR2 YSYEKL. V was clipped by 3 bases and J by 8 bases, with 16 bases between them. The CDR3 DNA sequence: TGCGCCAGCAGCCAGCGGACAGTCCAGCGCGAAAAACTGTTTTTT. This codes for CASSQRTVQREKLFF.

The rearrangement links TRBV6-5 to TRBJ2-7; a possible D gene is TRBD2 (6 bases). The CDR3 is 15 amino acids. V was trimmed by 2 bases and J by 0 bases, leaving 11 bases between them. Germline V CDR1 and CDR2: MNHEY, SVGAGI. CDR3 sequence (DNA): TGTGCCAGCAGTTACGGTGGAGGGCGCTCCTACGAGCAGTACTTC. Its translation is CASSYGGGRSYEQYF.